This is a list of T cell receptor beta chains from one sample in a study of blood T cell repertoires in COVID-19. Repertoires were generated with immunoSEQ multiplex PCR, while TCRdb's copy carries only in-frame clones and drops some. The sample contains some 220,000 clones, roughly 85% of which appear only once. The sample comprised peripheral blood. The receptors shown here come from a man between 50 and 59 years old with COVID-19, enrolled during active disease. CDR3s include the opening cysteine and the closing phenylalanine or tryptophan. A D gene is named only where the DNA matches it firmly. Some rows have no size entry. The others give once, few or many, or a class for an expanded clone.

j_call	v_call	d_call	clone_size	cdr3_aa	cdr3_nt
TRBJ2-5	TRBV3-1/TRBV3-2	-	-	CASSQGTTQYF	TGTGCCAGCAGCCAAGGGACTACCCAGTACTTC
TRBJ1-1	TRBV28	TRBD1	-	CASSQGQGGNTEAFF	TGTGCCAGCAGTCAAGGACAGGGGGGGAACACTGAAGCTTTCTTT
TRBJ2-7	TRBV24-1	-	once	CATSDSQYF	TGTGCCACCAGTGATTCTCAGTACTTC
TRBJ1-5	TRBV5-8	TRBD1	-	CASLLGTGGRSSNQPQHF	TGTGCCAGCCTCCTCGGGACAGGGGGAAGGAGTAGCAATCAGCCCCAGCATTTT
TRBJ2-1	TRBV4-3	TRBD1	-	CASSRLQGAFDEQFF	TGCGCCAGCAGCCGATTACAGGGGGCCTTCGATGAGCAGTTCTTC
TRBJ2-6	TRBV5-1	-	-	CASSFLAGANVLTF	TGCGCCAGCAGCTTTCTTGCTGGGGCCAACGTCCTGACTTTC
TRBJ2-5	TRBV9	-	-	CASSLDGTPGETQYF	TGTGCCAGCAGCTTAGATGGGACTCCCGGGGAGACCCAGTACTTC
TRBJ2-5	TRBV6-2/TRBV6-3	-	-	CASSSTGQETQYF	TGTGCCAGCAGTTCGACAGGCCAAGAGACCCAGTACTTC
TRBJ2-7	TRBV5-1	TRBD2	-	CASSGGVLGNYEQYF	TGCGCCAGCAGTGGGGGGGTGCTGGGCAACTACGAGCAGTACTTC
TRBJ2-1	TRBV24-1	TRBD1	-	CATSGPSRKGTGTYNEQFF	TGTGCCACCAGTGGCCCTTCGAGGAAGGGGACAGGGACCTACAATGAGCAGTTCTTC
TRBJ1-4	TRBV2	TRBD1	-	CASERTGEGELFF	TGTGCCAGTGAACGGACAGGGGAGGGAGAACTGTTTTTT
TRBJ1-5	TRBV5-4	TRBD1	-	CASSRDRDQPQHF	TGTGCCAGCAGCAGGGACAGGGACCAGCCCCAGCATTTT
TRBJ1-4	TRBV2	-	-	CASSRAEGEKLFF	TGTGCCAGCAGCCGGGCCGAGGGAGAAAAACTGTTTTTT
TRBJ1-4	TRBV28	-	-	CASSASGTGEEKLFF	TGTGCCAGCAGCGCCTCCGGGACTGGGGAAGAAAAACTGTTTTTT
TRBJ1-2	TRBV7-9	TRBD1	-	CASSFSQGAGYGYTF	TGTGCCAGCAGCTTCTCTCAGGGGGCAGGCTATGGCTACACCTTC
TRBJ2-6	TRBV15	-	-	CATSGHRSGANVLTF	TGTGCCACCAGCGGCCACAGATCTGGGGCCAACGTCCTGACTTTC
TRBJ1-6	TRBV27	TRBD1	-	CARKTGDRSYNSPLHF	TGTGCCAGAAAAACAGGGGATCGATCCTATAATTCACCCCTCCACTTT
TRBJ1-5	TRBV2	TRBD1	-	CASTMTGDQPQHF	TGTGCCAGCACCATGACAGGGGATCAGCCCCAGCATTTT
TRBJ2-5	TRBV3-1/TRBV3-2	-	-	CASSRLAGETQYF	TGTGCCAGCTCCCGGCTTGCGGGAGAGACCCAGTACTTC
TRBJ2-5	TRBV5-1	TRBD2	once	CASSPSLAGGPQETQYF	TGCGCCAGCAGCCCGTCACTAGCGGGGGGACCGCAAGAGACCCAGTACTTC
TRBJ1-2	TRBV5-1	-	-	CASSYFGGTNYGYTF	TGCGCCAGCAGCTATTTCGGCGGTACTAACTATGGCTACACCTTC
TRBJ1-2	TRBV25-1	TRBD1	few	CASSEPINTGGSYTF	TGTGCCAGCAGTGAACCTATTAATACAGGGGGAAGCTACACCTTC
TRBJ1-1	TRBV24-1	-	-	CATSDGRANTEAFF	TGTGCCACCAGTGACGGCAGGGCGAACACTGAAGCTTTCTTT
TRBJ1-1	TRBV6-2/TRBV6-3	-	-	CASSPGTLYTEAFF	TGTGCCAGCAGCCCCGGGACTTTGTACACTGAAGCTTTCTTT
TRBJ1-1	TRBV11-3	-	-	CASSPRGDKMNTEAFF	TGTGCCAGCAGCCCCCGGGGTGACAAGATGAACACTGAAGCTTTCTTT
TRBJ1-5	TRBV15	TRBD1	few	CATSRGSNTGDGNQPQHF	TGTGCCACCAGCAGAGGGTCGAATACAGGGGACGGCAATCAGCCCCAGCATTTT
TRBJ2-5	TRBV11-2	TRBD2	-	CASSPHAGGQETQYF	TGTGCCAGCAGCCCCCACGCGGGGGGGCAAGAGACCCAGTACTTC
TRBJ2-1	TRBV6-1	TRBD2	-	CASSEVASGGLIYNEQFF	TGTGCCAGCAGTGAAGTAGCGAGCGGGGGCCTAATATACAATGAGCAGTTCTTC
TRBJ2-4	TRBV20-1	-	few	CSAIELAKNIQYF	TGCAGTGCTATTGAACTAGCCAAAAACATTCAGTACTTC
TRBJ2-7	TRBV7-9	TRBD2	-	CASSTTSTYEQYF	TGTGCCAGCAGCACGACTAGCACCTACGAGCAGTACTTC
TRBJ1-1	TRBV20-1	-	-	CSAKKNTEAFF	TGCAGTGCCAAAAAGAACACTGAAGCTTTCTTT
TRBJ1-1	TRBV29-1	TRBD1	-	CSVEGGGKMNTEAFF	TGCAGCGTTGAAGGAGGGGGCAAGATGAACACTGAAGCTTTCTTT
TRBJ2-7	TRBV6-6	TRBD2	once	CASRARLASYEQYF	TGTGCCAGCAGAGCCCGACTAGCGTCCTACGAGCAGTACTTC
TRBJ2-3	TRBV7-9	TRBD2	-	CASSILAGFSDTQYF	TGTGCCAGCAGCATCCTAGCGGGGTTTTCAGATACGCAGTATTTT
TRBJ1-2	TRBV11-1	TRBD1	-	CASSPILGTANYGYTF	TGTGCCAGCAGCCCCATATTGGGGACAGCAAACTATGGCTACACCTTC
TRBJ2-1	TRBV7-2	-	-	CASSLDQGSHNEQFF	TGTGCCAGCAGCTTAGATCAGGGTAGTCACAATGAGCAGTTCTTC
TRBJ2-2	TRBV3-1/TRBV3-2	-	-	CASSQERPGELFF	TGTGCCAGCAGCCAAGAGAGGCCCGGGGAGCTGTTTTTT
TRBJ2-3	TRBV19	-	-	CASTSSLDTQYF	TGTGCCAGTACCTCTTCACTGGATACGCAGTATTTT
TRBJ2-3	TRBV7-2	TRBD2	-	CASSPIAGVDTQYF	TGTGCCAGCAGCCCAATCGCGGGGGTAGATACGCAGTATTTT
TRBJ1-2	TRBV20-1	-	few	CSAQGNYGYTF	TGCAGTGCACAGGGTAACTATGGCTACACCTTC
TRBJ1-6	TRBV4-1	-	-	CASSQAHLNSPLHF	TGCGCCAGCAGCCAAGCCCACCTAAATTCACCCCTCCACTTT
TRBJ1-2	TRBV6-1	-	-	CASSEAHGRGGGYTF	TGTGCCAGCAGTGAAGCGCATGGCCGAGGTGGAGGCTACACCTTC
TRBJ1-1	TRBV5-1	-	-	CASSLESENTEAFF	TGCGCCAGCAGCTTGGAATCAGAGAACACTGAAGCTTTCTTT
TRBJ1-1	TRBV19	-	-	CASGDTAF	TGTGCCAGTGGGGACACCGCTTTT
TRBJ2-3	TRBV2	TRBD2	-	CASSEVRRGGPDTQYF	TGTGCCAGCAGTGAAGTTCGGCGGGGGGGCCCAGATACGCAGTATTTT
TRBJ2-2	TRBV5-1	-	-	CASSLAGGPNTGELFF	TGCGCCAGCAGCTTGGCCGGGGGGCCAAACACCGGGGAGCTGTTTTTT
TRBJ1-2	TRBV6-2/TRBV6-3	-	-	CASSIERRGYGYTF	TGTGCCAGCAGTATAGAAAGAAGGGGCTATGGCTACACCTTC
TRBJ1-2	TRBV19	TRBD1	once	CASNQGQGRTGGYTF	TGTGCCAGTAACCAAGGACAGGGTAGGACCGGCGGCTACACCTTC
TRBJ1-5	TRBV6-1	-	-	CASSEKNQAQPQHF	TGTGCCAGCAGTGAAAAAAACCAGGCCCAGCCCCAGCATTTT
TRBJ2-5	TRBV5-1	TRBD2	few	CASSREGLVQETQYF	TGCGCCAGCAGCCGCGAAGGACTAGTCCAAGAGACCCAGTACTTC
TRBJ2-3	TRBV6-6	-	-	CASSYSRVASVDTQYF	TGTGCCAGCAGTTACTCGAGGGTGGCTAGCGTGGATACGCAGTATTTT
TRBJ2-7	TRBV7-2	-	once	CASSLSPGDEQYF	TGTGCCAGCAGCTTATCCCCAGGGGACGAGCAGTACTTC
TRBJ2-7	TRBV18	-	-	CASSRAGSEQYF	TGTGCCAGCTCACGGGCGGGTTCCGAGCAGTACTTC
TRBJ2-7	TRBV7-8	-	once	CASSLGGGANPYYEQYF	TGTGCCAGCAGCTTAGGAGGGGGAGCAAACCCCTACTACGAGCAGTACTTC
TRBJ2-7	TRBV29-1	TRBD2	-	CSVEGGNF	TGCAGCGTTGAGGGAGGGAACTTC